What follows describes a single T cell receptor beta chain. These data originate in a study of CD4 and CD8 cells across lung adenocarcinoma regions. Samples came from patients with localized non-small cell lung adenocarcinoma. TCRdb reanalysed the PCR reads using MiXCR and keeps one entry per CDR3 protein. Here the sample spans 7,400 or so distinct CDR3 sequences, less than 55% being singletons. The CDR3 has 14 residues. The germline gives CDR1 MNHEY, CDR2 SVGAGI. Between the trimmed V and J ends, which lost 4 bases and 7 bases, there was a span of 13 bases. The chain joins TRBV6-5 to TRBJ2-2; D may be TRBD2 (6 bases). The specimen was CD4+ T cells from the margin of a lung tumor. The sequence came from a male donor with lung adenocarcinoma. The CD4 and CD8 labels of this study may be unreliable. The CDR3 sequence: CASSWEERIGELFF. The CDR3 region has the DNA TGTGCCAGCAGTTGGGAGGAACGCATCGGGGAGCTGTTTTTT.